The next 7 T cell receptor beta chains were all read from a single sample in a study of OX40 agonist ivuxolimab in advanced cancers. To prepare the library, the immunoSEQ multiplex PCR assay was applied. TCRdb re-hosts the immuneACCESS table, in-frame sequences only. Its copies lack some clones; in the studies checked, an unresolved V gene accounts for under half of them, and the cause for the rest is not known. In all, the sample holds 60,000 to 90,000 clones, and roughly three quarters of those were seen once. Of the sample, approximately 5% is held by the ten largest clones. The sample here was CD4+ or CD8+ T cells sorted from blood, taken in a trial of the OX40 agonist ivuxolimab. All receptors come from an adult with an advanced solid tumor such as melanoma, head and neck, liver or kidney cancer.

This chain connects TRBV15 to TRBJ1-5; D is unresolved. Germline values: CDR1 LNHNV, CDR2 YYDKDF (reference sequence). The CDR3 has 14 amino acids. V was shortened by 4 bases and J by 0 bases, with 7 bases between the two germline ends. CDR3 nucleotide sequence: TGTGCCACCAGCAAGGCAGATAGCAATCAGCCCCAGCATTTT. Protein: CATSKADSNQPQHF.

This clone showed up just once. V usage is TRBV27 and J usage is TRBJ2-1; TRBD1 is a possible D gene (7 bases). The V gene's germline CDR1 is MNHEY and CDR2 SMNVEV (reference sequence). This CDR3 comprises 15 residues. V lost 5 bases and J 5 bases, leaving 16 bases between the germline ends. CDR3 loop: CASSPWAGGNNEQFF. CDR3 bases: TGTGCCAGCAGTCCTTGGGCAGGGGGGAACAATGAGCAGTTCTTC.

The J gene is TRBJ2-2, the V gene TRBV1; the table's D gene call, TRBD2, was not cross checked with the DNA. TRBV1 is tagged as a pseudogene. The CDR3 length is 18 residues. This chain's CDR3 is CTSSHPRAGEGLSGELFF. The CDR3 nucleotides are TGCACCAGCAGCCATCCCCGGGCAGGGGAGGGCCTCTCGGGGGAGCTGTTTTTT.

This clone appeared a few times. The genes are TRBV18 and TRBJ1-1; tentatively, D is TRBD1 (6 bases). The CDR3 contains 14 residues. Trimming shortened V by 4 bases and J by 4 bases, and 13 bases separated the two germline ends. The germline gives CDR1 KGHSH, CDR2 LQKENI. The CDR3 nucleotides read TGTGCCAGCTCACTTATGGGGGCTAGCACTGAAGCTTTCTTT. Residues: CASSLMGASTEAFF.

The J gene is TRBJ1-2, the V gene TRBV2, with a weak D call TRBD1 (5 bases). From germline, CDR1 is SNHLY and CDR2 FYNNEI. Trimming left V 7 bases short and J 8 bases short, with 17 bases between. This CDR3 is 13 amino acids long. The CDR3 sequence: CASISRVRGGYTF. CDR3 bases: TGTGCCAGCATTTCTCGGGTTCGGGGGGGCTACACCTTC.

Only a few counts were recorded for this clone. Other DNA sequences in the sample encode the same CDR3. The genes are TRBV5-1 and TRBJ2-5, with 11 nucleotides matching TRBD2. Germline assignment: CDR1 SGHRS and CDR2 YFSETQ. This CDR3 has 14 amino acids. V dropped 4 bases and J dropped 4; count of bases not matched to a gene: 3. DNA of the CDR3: TGCGCCAGCAGCCCAGGGACTAGCGGAGAGACCCAGTACTTC. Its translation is CASSPGTSGETQYF.

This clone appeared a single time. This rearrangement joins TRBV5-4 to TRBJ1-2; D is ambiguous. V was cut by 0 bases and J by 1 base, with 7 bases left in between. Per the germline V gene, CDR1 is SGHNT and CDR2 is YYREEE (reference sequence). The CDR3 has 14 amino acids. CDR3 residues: CASSLAGSNYGYTF. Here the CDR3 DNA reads TGTGCCAGCAGCTTGGCAGGCAGTAACTATGGCTACACCTTC.